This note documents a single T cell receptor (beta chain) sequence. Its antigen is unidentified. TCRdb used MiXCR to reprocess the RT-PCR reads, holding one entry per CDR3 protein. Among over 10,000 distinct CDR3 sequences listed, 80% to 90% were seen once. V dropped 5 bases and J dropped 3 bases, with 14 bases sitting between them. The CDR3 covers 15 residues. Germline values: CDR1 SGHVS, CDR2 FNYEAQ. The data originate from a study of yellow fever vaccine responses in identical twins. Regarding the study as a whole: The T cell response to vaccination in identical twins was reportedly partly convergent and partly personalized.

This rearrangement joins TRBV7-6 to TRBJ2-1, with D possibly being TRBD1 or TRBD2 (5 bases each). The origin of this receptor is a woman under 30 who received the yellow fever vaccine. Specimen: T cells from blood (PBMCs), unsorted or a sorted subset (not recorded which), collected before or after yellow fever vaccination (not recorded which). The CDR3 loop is CASSLRDLVYNEQFF. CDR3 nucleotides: TGTGCCAGCAGCCTCCGGGACCTGGTCTACAATGAGCAGTTCTTC.